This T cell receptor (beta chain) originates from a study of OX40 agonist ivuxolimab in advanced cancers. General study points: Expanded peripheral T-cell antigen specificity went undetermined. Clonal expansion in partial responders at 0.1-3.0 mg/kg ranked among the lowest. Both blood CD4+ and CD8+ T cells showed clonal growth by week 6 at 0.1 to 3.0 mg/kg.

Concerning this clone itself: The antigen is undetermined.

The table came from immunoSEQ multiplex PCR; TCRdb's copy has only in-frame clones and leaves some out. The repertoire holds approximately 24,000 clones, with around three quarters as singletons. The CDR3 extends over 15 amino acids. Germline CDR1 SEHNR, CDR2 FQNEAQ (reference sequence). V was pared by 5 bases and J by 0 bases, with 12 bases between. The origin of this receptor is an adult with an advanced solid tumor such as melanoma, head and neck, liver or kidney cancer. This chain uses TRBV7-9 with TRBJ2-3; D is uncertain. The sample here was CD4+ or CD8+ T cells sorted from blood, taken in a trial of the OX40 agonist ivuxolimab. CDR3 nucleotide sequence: TGTGCCAGCAGCGGGCGCCCTCCTAGCACAGATACGCAGTATTTT. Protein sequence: CASSGRPPSTDTQYF. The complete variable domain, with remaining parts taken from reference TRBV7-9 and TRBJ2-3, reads DTGVSQNPRHKITKRGQNVTFRCDPISEHNRLYWYRQTLGQGPEFLTYFQNEAQLEKSRLLSDRFSAERPKGSFSTLEIQRTEQGDSAMYLCASSGRPPSTDTQYFGPGTRLTVL.